This TCR beta chain was documented in a study of control samples from healthy donors and cancer patients. Germline V lookup: CDR1 KGHDR, CDR2 SFDVKD. The CDR3 totals 15 residues. After removal of 3 bases from V and 8 bases from J, the junction contained 6 bases not matched to a gene. Sequencing used immunoSEQ multiplex PCR; TCRdb keeps in-frame clones, though not all of them. The sample consists of 25,000 to 30,000 clones, about 90% of them appearing once. Sequencing used formalin-fixed, paraffin-embedded tissue. The receptor's source is a female donor with melanoma. The gene calls are TRBV24-1 and TRBJ2-1; TRBD2 matches at 10 bases. CDR3 amino acids: CATSDPRTSGDEQFF. The CDR3 DNA sequence: TGTGCCACCAGTGATCCAAGGACTAGCGGTGATGAGCAGTTCTTC.